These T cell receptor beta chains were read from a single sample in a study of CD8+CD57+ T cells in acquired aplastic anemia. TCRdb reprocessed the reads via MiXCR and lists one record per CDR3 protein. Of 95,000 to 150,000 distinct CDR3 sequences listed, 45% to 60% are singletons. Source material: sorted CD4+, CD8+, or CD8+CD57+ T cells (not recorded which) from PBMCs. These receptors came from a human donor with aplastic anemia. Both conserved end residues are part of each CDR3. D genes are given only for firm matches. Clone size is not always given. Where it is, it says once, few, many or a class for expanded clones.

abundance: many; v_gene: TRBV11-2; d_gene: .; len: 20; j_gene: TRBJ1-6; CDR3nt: TGTGCCAGCAGCTTAGAGGTTACGTCATGGGATTCTACTGGGAATTCACCCCTCCACTTT; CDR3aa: CASSLEVTSWDSTGNSPLHF
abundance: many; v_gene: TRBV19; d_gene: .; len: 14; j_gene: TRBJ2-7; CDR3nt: TGTGCCAGTAGTCCCCAGGTCAATCCCTACGAGCAGTACTTC; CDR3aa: CASSPQVNPYEQYF
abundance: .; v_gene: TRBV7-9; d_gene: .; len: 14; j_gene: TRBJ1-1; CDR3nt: TGTGCCAGCAGCCTCAGACAGGCAAGGCCTGAAGCTTTCTTT; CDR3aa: CASSLRQARPEAFF
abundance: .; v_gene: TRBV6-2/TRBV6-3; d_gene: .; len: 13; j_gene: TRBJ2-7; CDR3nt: TGTGCCAGCAGTTACCCGACGGGGTACGAGCAGTACTTC; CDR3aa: CASSYPTGYEQYF
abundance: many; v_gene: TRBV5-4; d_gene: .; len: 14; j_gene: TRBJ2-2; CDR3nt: TGTGCCAGCAGTTTTCCGGGAATCTCCGGGGAGCTGTTTTTT; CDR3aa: CASSFPGISGELFF
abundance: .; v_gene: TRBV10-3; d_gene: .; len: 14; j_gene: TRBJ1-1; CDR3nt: TGTGCCATAAGGGGGAGAGGGGAGAACACTGAAGCTTTCTTT; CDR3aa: CAIRGRGENTEAFF
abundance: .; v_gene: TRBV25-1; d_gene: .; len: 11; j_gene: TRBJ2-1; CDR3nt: TGTGCCAGCCAACAGGGTGATGAGCAGTTCTTC; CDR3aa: CASQQGDEQFF
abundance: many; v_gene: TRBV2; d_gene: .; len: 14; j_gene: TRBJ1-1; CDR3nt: TGTGCCAGCAGTCAAGACAGAGGGGCGGCTGAAGCTTTCTTT; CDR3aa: CASSQDRGAAEAFF
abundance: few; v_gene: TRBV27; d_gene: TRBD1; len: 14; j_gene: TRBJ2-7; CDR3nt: TGTGCCAGCAGTTTCGGACAGGGTACGGGAGAGCAGTACTTC; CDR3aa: CASSFGQGTGEQYF
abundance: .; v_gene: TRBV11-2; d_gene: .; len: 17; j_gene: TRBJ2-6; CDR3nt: TGTGCCAGCAGCCCACGGACGGAAACTCTGGGGGCCAACGTCCTGACTTTC; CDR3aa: CASSPRTETLGANVLTF
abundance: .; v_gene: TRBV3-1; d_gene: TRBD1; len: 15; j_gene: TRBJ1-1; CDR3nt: TGTGCCAGCAGCCAAGATATGGGCAGGGGGCCTGAAGCTTTCTTT; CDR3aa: CASSQDMGRGPEAFF
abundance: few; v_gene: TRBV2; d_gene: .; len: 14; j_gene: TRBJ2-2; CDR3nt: TGTGCCAGCAGGGGGGGAAGCAGTACCGGGGAGCTGTTTTTT; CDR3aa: CASRGGSSTGELFF
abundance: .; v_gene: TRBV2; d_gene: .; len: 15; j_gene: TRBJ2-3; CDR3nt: TGTGCCAGCAGCTTGGACACCGCGAGCACAGATACGCAGTATTTT; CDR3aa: CASSLDTASTDTQYF
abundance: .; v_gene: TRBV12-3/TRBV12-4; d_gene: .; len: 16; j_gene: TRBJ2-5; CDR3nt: TGTGCCAACAGCGACCGCCTGGGGGGGCCCCGGGAGACCCAGTACTTC; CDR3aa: CANSDRLGGPRETQYF
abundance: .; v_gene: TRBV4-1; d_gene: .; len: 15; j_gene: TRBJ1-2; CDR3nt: TGCGCCAGCAGCCAAGGGACAGCTTCTAACTATGGCTACACCTTC; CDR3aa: CASSQGTASNYGYTF
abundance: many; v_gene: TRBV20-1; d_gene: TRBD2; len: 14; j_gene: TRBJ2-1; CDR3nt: TGCAGTGCAACGGGACTAGCGGGAGTTAATGAGCAGTTCTTC; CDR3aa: CSATGLAGVNEQFF
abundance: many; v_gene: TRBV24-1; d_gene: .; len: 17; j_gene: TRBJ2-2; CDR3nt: TGTGCCACCAGTGCCCCCCACGCTGACAGACACACCGGGGAGCTGTTTTTT; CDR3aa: CATSAPHADRHTGELFF
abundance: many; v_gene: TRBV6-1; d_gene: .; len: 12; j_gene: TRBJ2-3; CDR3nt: TGTGCCAGCGGGGAAAGCACAGATACGCAGTATTTT; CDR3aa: CASGESTDTQYF
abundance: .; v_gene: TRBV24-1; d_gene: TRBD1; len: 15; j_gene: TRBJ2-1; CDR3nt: TGTGCCACCAGTGATTTTAGGGGGCCGGGTAATGAGCAGTTCTTC; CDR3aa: CATSDFRGPGNEQFF
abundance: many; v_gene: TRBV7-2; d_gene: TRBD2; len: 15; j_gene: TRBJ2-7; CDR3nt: TGTGCCAGCAGCCTTCTAGCGGTCTCCTCCTACGAGCAGTACTTC; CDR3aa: CASSLLAVSSYEQYF
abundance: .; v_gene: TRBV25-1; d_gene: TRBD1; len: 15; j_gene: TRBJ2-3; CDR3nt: TGTGCCAGCAGCGCAAGGACAGGCATCACAGATACGCAGTATTTT; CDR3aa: CASSARTGITDTQYF
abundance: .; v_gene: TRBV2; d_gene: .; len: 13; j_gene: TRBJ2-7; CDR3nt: TGTGCCAGCAGTGGACAGTTGGAGGGAGAGCAGTACTTC; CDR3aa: CASSGQLEGEQYF
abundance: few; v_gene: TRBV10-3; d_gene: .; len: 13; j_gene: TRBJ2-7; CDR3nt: TGTGCCATCAGGCCGGGGGTCCTCCCGGAACAGTACTTC; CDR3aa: CAIRPGVLPEQYF